These T cell receptor beta chains were read from a single sample in a study of shared clonotypes between healthy human individuals. Data came from immunoSEQ multiplex PCR; TCRdb stores just in-frame clones and leaves some out. The table includes some 2,000,000 clones, approximately 94% detected once. Sequenced input: naive CD8+ T cells sorted from blood. The receptor set was obtained from a man younger than 35 in good health. Both conserved end residues are part of each CDR3. D genes are given only for firm matches. Size tells how often a clone was seen (once, few, many) or the class of an expanded clone, and some rows leave it out.

V gene,J gene,D gene,clone size,CDR3 DNA,CDR3 protein
TRBV4-3,TRBJ2-7,-,-,TGCGCCAGCAGCCAAGGGGGGGAGGATCTCGAGCAGTACTTC,CASSQGGEDLEQYF
TRBV5-1,TRBJ2-1,-,-,TGCGCCAGCAGCTTGGCCAAACTAGCAAGCGATGAGCAGTTCTTC,CASSLAKLASDEQFF
TRBV27,TRBJ2-3,-,-,TGTGCCAGCAGTTTAACGGTCGCTAGCACAGATACGCAGTATTTT,CASSLTVASTDTQYF
TRBV5-8,TRBJ2-5,-,-,TGTGCCAGCAGGGACAGCAACCAAGAGACCCAGTACTTC,CASRDSNQETQYF
TRBV27,TRBJ2-7,-,-,TGTGCCAGCGAGCAGGGTTACGAGCAGTACTTC,CASEQGYEQYF
TRBV6-6,TRBJ1-1,-,-,TGTGCCAGCGGTCCCACTGAAGCTTTCTTT,CASGPTEAFF
TRBV28,TRBJ1-4,TRBD1,-,TGTGCCAGCAGTTTGAGAATCGGACAGGCTAATGAAAAACTGTTTTTT,CASSLRIGQANEKLFF
TRBV5-1,TRBJ2-3,TRBD2,once,TGCGCCAGCAGCTTGTCCGGACTAGCGGACACAGATACGCAGTATTTT,CASSLSGLADTDTQYF
TRBV6-1,TRBJ2-3,TRBD2,-,TGTGCCAGCAGTGGCCAAAGACTGCCCTCGGGGGAGGGCAAAGATACGCAGTATTTT,CASSGQRLPSGEGKDTQYF
TRBV7-8,TRBJ2-1,TRBD2,-,TGTGCCAGCAGCTTAGGACTAGCGGGAGGAAACCTACAAGGCAATGAGCAGTTCTTC,CASSLGLAGGNLQGNEQFF
TRBV5-1,TRBJ2-2,-,-,TGCGCCAGCCGAGTCCCCCAGCTGTTTTTT,CASRVPQLFF
TRBV11-3,TRBJ1-1,-,-,TGTGCCAGCAGCTTAGACGGACAGATGAACACTGAAGCTTTCTTT,CASSLDGQMNTEAFF
TRBV29-1,TRBJ1-2,-,-,TGCAGCGTTGGATCCTCCGGGGACGAGAACTATGGCTACACCTTC,CSVGSSGDENYGYTF
TRBV27,TRBJ2-7,-,-,TGTGCCAGCAGTTTAAGGGGCCCCTACGAGCAGTACTTC,CASSLRGPYEQYF
TRBV30,TRBJ2-7,TRBD2,-,TGTGCCTGGAGTGAGGGACTAGCGGGGGGGTTAGAAGGCGAGCAGTACTTC,CAWSEGLAGGLEGEQYF
TRBV18,TRBJ2-2,TRBD1,-,TGTGCCAGCTCACCTAACGACAGGGGGAAGACGACCGGGGAGCTGTTTTTT,CASSPNDRGKTTGELFF
TRBV4-2,TRBJ2-3,TRBD2,-,TGTGCCAGCAGCCAAGATCCTAGCGGGAGTGGGCATACGCAGTATTTT,CASSQDPSGSGHTQYF
TRBV29-1,TRBJ2-7,TRBD2,-,TGCAGCGTAGGCGGGACTAGCGGGAGGTCAAGCTCCTACGAGCAGTACTTC,CSVGGTSGRSSSYEQYF
TRBV6-6,TRBJ1-4,TRBD1,-,TGTGCCAGCAGACTACAGGGGGCGGATGAAAAACTGTTTTTT,CASRLQGADEKLFF
TRBV7-9,TRBJ1-2,TRBD1,once,TGTGCCAGCAGCTTTCTTCAGGGGGCGAGGGGCTACACCTTC,CASSFLQGARGYTF
TRBV27,TRBJ1-5,-,-,TGTGCCAGCAGTCTACGACAGAGAGATCAGCCCCAGCATTTT,CASSLRQRDQPQHF
TRBV11-3,TRBJ2-5,-,once,TGTGCCAGCAGCTTAGGGGGCAGGGGTCATGAGACCCAGTACTTC,CASSLGGRGHETQYF
TRBV4-1,TRBJ2-7,-,-,TGCGCCAGCAGTCAAAATCTGGTGTACGAGCAGTACTTC,CASSQNLVYEQYF
TRBV6-5,TRBJ1-4,-,once,TGTGCCAGCAGCACCCCCGAGTCGCAAAAACTGTTTTTT,CASSTPESQKLFF
TRBV28,TRBJ1-1,-,-,TGTGCCAGCAGTTTTAGCCCTGAATACACTGAAGCTTTCTTT,CASSFSPEYTEAFF
TRBV6-5,TRBJ1-1,-,-,TGTGCCAGCAGTTATCTGATGAACACTGAAGCTTTCTTT,CASSYLMNTEAFF
TRBV19,TRBJ1-2,TRBD1,once,TGTGCCAGTAGTATAGTCCCGGGACAGGGTGATGGCTACACCTTC,CASSIVPGQGDGYTF
TRBV19,TRBJ2-4,-,-,TGTGCCAGTAGTATAGTATGGGGTGAAGCCAAAAACATTCAGTACTTC,CASSIVWGEAKNIQYF
TRBV9,TRBJ2-7,-,-,TGTGCCAGCAGCGCATCGCCCTCGGGGCTAGACGAGCAGTACTTC,CASSASPSGLDEQYF
TRBV9,TRBJ2-5,-,once,TGTGCCAGCAGCGTAGATGGACTAAGCTGGGAGACCCAGTACTTC,CASSVDGLSWETQYF
TRBV6-6,TRBJ2-1,TRBD2,-,TGTGCCAGCAGTAGTTCACGGGAGGGCCATGGTGAGCAGTTCTTC,CASSSSREGHGEQFF
TRBV15,TRBJ1-6,TRBD1,-,TGTGCCACCAACCAACTTACAGGGGCTTCACCCCTCCACTTT,CATNQLTGASPLHF
TRBV6-6,TRBJ1-1,TRBD1,-,TGTGCCAGCAGTCCGAGCCGGGACAGGGGAATGGAAGCTTTCTTT,CASSPSRDRGMEAFF
TRBV5-4,TRBJ2-1,TRBD2,-,TGTGCCAGCAGCTTGGGCCCTGGACTAGCGGACTACAATGAGCAGTTCTTC,CASSLGPGLADYNEQFF
TRBV27,TRBJ2-7,TRBD2,-,TGTGCCAGCAGTTTATCCCTGGGGACTAGCGGATACGAGCAGTACTTC,CASSLSLGTSGYEQYF
TRBV5-1,TRBJ2-3,TRBD1,-,TGCGCCACCGCGACAGGGGGCAAAGATACGCAGTATTTT,CATATGGKDTQYF
TRBV13,TRBJ2-1,TRBD2,-,TGTGCCAGCAGACCGGGAGGGGAGGGCAGGGGTCCCCTCAATGAGCAGTTCTTC,CASRPGGEGRGPLNEQFF
TRBV6-6,TRBJ1-1,-,-,TGTGCCAGCGCCGAGCCCGAGGGTTTGAGCACTGAAGCTTTCTTT,CASAEPEGLSTEAFF
TRBV4-3,TRBJ1-2,-,-,TGCGCCAGCAGCCAAGATCTCGGAGGGGACCGCACTAACTATGGCTACACCTTC,CASSQDLGGDRTNYGYTF
TRBV4-2,TRBJ2-2,-,-,TGTGCCAGCAGCCAAAATCAGGGAACGGACACCGGGGAGCTGTTTTTT,CASSQNQGTDTGELFF
TRBV7-9,TRBJ2-3,TRBD1,-,TGTGCCAGCAGCCCACAACCGGGACAGGGCTTTTCAGATACGCAGTATTTT,CASSPQPGQGFSDTQYF
TRBV28,TRBJ2-5,TRBD2,-,TGTGCCAGCAGTTTATCCAGCGGGGGGGCGGAGACCCAGTACTTC,CASSLSSGGAETQYF
TRBV23-1,TRBJ1-3,-,-,TGCGCCAGCAGTCAAATAACTCACTCTGGAAACACCATATATTTT,CASSQITHSGNTIYF
TRBV13,TRBJ2-1,TRBD1,-,TGTGCCAGCAGCTTAAGGGACAGGAGGGTAAATGAGCAGTTCTTC,CASSLRDRRVNEQFF
TRBV19,TRBJ2-5,TRBD2,-,TGTGCCAGTAGTATTAGCGGGATGAGTGGAGAGACCCAGTACTTC,CASSISGMSGETQYF
TRBV5-6,TRBJ1-6,TRBD1,-,TGTGCCAGCAGCTTGCCACAGGGGGCAGAGTCACCCCTCCACTTT,CASSLPQGAESPLHF
TRBV28,TRBJ2-5,-,-,TGTGCCAGCAGTCCACCGATAGGACAAAAACCAGAGACCCAGTACTTC,CASSPPIGQKPETQYF
TRBV11-2,TRBJ2-2,-,few,TGTGCCAGCAGCTTAGTTACCGCCGGGGAGCTGTTTTTT,CASSLVTAGELFF
TRBV13,TRBJ2-7,-,-,TGTGCCAGCAGCTTAGAACGGGCCTCCTACGAGCAGTACTTC,CASSLERASYEQYF
TRBV7-6,TRBJ2-1,TRBD2,-,TGTGCCAGCAGCCCATGGACTAGCGGGGGGGGTGAGCAGTTCTTC,CASSPWTSGGGEQFF
TRBV5-4,TRBJ1-1,TRBD1,-,TGTGCCAGCAGCGACTATACAGGGGGCCTCGGGAACACTGAAGCTTTCTTT,CASSDYTGGLGNTEAFF
TRBV7-9,TRBJ2-5,TRBD2,-,TGTGCCAGCAGGCAGCCCGTCGGTAGCGGGGAGCAAGAGACCCAGTACTTC,CASRQPVGSGEQETQYF
TRBV9,TRBJ2-1,TRBD2,-,TGTGCCAGCAGCCAGGGACTAGCGGGAGGTGATGAGCAGTTCTTC,CASSQGLAGGDEQFF
TRBV28,TRBJ1-5,TRBD1,-,TGTGCCAGCACCCCCCCCGGGACAGGGGATGGTCAGCCCCAGCATTTT,CASTPPGTGDGQPQHF